The clone carrying this T cell receptor (beta chain) was seen a single time. Antigen specificity is unknown. One end of the junction is discordant with germline, which a read error may explain. Using RNA transcripts, the TCR beta CDR3 regions were amplified. In the first round, RT-PCR was carried out with HTBI primers, and a multiplex PCR formed the second round. TCRdb ran MiXCR on the multiplex PCR reads and lists one entry per CDR3 protein. The profile covers 340,000 or so distinct CDR3 sequences, with about a sixth appearing a single time and 9% to 15% taken by the ten largest. The data were taken from a study of Graves' ophthalmopathy and Graves' hyperthyroidism. Ophthalmopathy in the donors was of moderate-to-severe activity, with CAS ≥3, NOSPECS ≥4 and duration under 3 months. Broader study findings: Built on 13 signatures, a model told ophthalmopathy apart from stable hyperthyroidism with roughly 88% sensitivity and roughly 81% specificity.

Sequenced: peripheral blood. This receptor was obtained from an adult man with Graves' ophthalmopathy.

The chain's CDR3 is CASSLEGGSSNSPLHF. The CDR3 DNA sequence: TGCGCCAGCAGCTTGGAGGGGGGATCCTCTAATTCACCCCTCCACTTT. The chain links TRBV5-1 to TRBJ1-6, with D perhaps matching TRBD1 (6 bases). Germline values: CDR1 SGHRS, CDR2 YFSETQ. The CDR3 extends over 16 amino acids. The variable domain in full, with the rest retrieved from reference TRBV5-1 and TRBJ1-6, is KAGVTQTPRYLIKTRGQQVTLSCSPISGHRSVSWYQQTPGQGLQFLFEYFSETQRNKGNFPGRFSGRQFSNSRSEMNVSTLELGDSALYLCASSLEGGSSNSPLHFGNGTRLTVT.